Only a few counts were recorded for the clone carrying this TCR beta chain. Its antigen is not identified. This entry belongs to a study of CD8 T cells in ankylosing spondylitis. Study-wide points: In ankylosing spondylitis patients, matched synovial fluid reportedly showed significant enrichment of disease-linked clones. One TCR beta motif, made up of seven to nine highly homologous variants, appeared characteristic of ankylosing spondylitis blood. Disease-associated clonotypes exhibited CD8+ identity and were relatively infrequent in peripheral blood.

TCRdb fed the 5' RACE reads into MiXCR, producing one record per CDR3 protein. In the table there are 750,000 to 850,000 distinct CDR3 sequences, about 11% of which are singletons. V lost 8 bases, J lost 9 bases, and 7 bases stayed unmatched. The germline CDR1 and CDR2 sequences are MNHNY and SVGAGI (reference sequence). This CDR3 region has 13 residues. The chain links TRBV6-6 to TRBJ1-2, with TRBD1 identical over 12 bases. The material sequenced was blood, either unsorted or a sorted T cell fraction (not recorded which). The TCR sequence derives from a male donor with ankylosing spondylitis. DNA of the CDR3: TGTGCCAGCGATCCGGGACAGGGGGCAAGCTACACCTTC. It translates to CASDPGQGASYTF.